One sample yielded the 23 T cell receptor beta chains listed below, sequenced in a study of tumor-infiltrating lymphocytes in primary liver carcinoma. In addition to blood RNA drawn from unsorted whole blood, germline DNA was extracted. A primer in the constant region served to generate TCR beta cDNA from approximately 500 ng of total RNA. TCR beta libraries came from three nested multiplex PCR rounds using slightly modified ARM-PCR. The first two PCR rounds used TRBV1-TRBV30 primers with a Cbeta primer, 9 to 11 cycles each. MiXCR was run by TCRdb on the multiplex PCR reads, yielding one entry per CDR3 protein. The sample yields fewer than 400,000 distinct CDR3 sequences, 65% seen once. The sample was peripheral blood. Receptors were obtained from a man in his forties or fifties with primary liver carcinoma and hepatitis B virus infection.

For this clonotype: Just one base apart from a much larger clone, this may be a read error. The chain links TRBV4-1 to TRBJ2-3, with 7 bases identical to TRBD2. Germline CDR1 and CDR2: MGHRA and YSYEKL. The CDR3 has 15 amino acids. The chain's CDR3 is CTSSQEGRGVNTQYF. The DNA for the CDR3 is TGCACCAGCAGCCAAGAGGGTCGGGGGGTGAATACGCAGTATTTT.

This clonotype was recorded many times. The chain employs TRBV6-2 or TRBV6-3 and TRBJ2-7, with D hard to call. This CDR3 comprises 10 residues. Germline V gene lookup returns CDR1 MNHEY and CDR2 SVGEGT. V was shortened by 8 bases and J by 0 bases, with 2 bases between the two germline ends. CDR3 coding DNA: TGTGCCAGCGCCTCCTACGAGCAGTACTTC. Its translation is CASASYEQYF.

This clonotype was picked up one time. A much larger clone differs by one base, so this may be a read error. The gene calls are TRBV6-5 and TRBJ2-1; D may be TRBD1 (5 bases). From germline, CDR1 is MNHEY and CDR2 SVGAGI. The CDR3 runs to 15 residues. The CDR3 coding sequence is TGTGCCAGCGGTTACGCCCAGGGTTGGGACAATGAGCAGTTCTTC. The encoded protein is CASGYAQGWDNEQFF.

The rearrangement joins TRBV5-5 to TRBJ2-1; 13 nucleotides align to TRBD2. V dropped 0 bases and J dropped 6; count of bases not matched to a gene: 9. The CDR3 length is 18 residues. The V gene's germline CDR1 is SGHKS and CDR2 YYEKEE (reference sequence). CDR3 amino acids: CASSLALLAGGPGNEQFF. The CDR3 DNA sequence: TGTGCCAGCAGCTTGGCCTTACTAGCGGGAGGGCCGGGCAATGAGCAGTTCTTC.

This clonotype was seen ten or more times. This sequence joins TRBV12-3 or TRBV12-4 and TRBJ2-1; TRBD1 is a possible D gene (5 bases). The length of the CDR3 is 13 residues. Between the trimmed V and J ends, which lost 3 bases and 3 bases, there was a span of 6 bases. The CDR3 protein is CASSFDSYNEQFF. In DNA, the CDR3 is TGTGCCAGCAGTTTTGACAGCTACAATGAGCAGTTCTTC.

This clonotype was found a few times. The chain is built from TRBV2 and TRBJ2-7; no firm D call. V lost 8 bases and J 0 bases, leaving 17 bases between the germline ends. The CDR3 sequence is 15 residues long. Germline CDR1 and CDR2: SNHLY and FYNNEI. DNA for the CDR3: TGTGCCAGCGGCACGGACCCCCAGAGCTCCTACGAGCAGTACTTC. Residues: CASGTDPQSSYEQYF.

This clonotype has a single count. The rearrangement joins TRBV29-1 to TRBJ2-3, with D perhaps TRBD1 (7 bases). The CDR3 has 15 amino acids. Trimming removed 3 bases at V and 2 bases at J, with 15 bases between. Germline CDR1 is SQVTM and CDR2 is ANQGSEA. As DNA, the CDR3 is TGCAGCGTTGATTCCAGGGGGACTTCCACAGATACGCAGTATTTT. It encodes CSVDSRGTSTDTQYF.

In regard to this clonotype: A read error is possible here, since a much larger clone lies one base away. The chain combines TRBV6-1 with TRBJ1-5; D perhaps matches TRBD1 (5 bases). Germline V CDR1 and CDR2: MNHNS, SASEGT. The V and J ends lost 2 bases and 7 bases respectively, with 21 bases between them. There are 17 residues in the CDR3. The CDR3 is CASSEIWGSSGQQPQHF. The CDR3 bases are TGTGCCAGCAGTGAAATATGGGGCAGCTCGGGCCAGCAGCCCCAGCATTTT.

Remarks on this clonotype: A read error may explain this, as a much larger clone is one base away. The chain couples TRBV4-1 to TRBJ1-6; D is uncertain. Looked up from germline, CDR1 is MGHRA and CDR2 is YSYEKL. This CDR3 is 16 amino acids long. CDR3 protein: CASSHILRAKGSRLHF. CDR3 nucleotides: TGCGCCAGCAGCCATATACTGAGGGCCAAAGGTTCACGCCTCCACTTT.

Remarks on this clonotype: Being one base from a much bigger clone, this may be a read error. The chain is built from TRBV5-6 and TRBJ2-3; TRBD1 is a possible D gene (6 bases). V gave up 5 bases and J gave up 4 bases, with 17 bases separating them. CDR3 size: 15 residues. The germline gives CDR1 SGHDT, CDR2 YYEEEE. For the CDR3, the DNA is TGTGCCAGCAGTTTCGGAACAGGGCACGCAGATACGCAGTATTTT. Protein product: CASSFGTGHADTQYF.

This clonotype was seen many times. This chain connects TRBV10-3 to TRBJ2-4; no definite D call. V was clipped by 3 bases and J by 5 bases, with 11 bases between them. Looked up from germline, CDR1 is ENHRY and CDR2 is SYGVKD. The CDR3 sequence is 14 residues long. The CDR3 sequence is CAISEAALENIQYF. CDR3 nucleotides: TGTGCCATCAGTGAAGCAGCGCTAGAAAACATTCAGTACTTC.

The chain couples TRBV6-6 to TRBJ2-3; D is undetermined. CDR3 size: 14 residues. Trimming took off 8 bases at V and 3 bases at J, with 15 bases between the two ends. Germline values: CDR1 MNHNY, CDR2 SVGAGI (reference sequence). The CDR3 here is CASVGLIRTDTQYF. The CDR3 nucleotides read TGTGCCAGCGTAGGCCTAATTAGAACAGATACGCAGTATTTT.

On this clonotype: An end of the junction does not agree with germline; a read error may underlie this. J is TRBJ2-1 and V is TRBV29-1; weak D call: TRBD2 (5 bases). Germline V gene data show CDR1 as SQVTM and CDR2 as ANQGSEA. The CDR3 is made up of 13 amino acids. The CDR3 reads CIVRDYAKNEQFF. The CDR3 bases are TGCATCGTTCGAGACTATGCAAAGAATGAGCAGTTCTTC.

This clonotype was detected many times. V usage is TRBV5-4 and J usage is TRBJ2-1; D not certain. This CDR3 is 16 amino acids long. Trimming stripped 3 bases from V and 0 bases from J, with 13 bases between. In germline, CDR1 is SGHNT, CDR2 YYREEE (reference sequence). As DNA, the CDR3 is TGTGCCAGCAGCTGGGAACTGGCGAGCTCCTACAATGAGCAGTTCTTC. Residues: CASSWELASSYNEQFF.

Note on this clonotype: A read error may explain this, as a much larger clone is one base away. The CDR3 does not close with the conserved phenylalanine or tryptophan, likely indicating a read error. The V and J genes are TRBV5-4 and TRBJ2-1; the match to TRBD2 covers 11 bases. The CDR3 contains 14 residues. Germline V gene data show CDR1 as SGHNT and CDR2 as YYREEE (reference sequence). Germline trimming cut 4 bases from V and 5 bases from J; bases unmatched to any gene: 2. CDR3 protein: CASSTGLADNEQFL. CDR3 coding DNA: TGTGCCAGCAGCACGGGACTAGCGGACAATGAGCAGTTCCTC.

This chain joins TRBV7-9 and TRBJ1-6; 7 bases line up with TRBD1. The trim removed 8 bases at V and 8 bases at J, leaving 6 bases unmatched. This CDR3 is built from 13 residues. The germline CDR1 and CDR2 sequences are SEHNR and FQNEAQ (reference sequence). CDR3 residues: CASETGRDSPLHF. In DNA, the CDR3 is TGTGCCAGCGAGACAGGGAGAGATTCACCCCTCCACTTT.

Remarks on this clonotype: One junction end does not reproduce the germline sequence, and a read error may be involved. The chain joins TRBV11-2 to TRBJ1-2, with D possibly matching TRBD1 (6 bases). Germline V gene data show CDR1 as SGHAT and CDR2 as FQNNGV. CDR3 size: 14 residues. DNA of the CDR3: TGTACCAGCAGAGAGAGGGACACCACCTATGGCTACACGTTC. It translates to CTSRERDTTYGYTF.

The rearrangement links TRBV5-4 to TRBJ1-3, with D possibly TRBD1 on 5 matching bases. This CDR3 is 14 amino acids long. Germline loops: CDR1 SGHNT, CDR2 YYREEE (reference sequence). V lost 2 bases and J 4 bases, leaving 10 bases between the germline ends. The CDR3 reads CASSFQRGGNTIYF. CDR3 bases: TGTGCCAGCAGCTTTCAGAGGGGAGGAAACACCATATATTTT.

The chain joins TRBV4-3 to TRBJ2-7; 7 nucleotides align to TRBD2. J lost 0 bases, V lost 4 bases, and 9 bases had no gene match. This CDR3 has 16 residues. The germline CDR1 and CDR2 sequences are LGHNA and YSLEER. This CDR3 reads CASSPVNGGSSYEQYF. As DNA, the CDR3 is TGCGCCAGCAGCCCTGTCAACGGGGGGTCCTCCTACGAGCAGTACTTC.

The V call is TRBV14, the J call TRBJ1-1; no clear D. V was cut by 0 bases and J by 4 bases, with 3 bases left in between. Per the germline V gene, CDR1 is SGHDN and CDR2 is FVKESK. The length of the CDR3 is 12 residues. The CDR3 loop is CASSQDFTEAFF. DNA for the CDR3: TGTGCCAGCAGCCAAGATTTCACTGAAGCTTTCTTT.

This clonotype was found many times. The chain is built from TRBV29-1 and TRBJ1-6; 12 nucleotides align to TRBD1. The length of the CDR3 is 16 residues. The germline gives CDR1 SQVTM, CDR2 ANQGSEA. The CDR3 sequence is CTPSGQGAYQGAPLHF. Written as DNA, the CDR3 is TGCACTCCCTCGGGACAGGGGGCCTACCAGGGGGCACCCCTCCACTTT.

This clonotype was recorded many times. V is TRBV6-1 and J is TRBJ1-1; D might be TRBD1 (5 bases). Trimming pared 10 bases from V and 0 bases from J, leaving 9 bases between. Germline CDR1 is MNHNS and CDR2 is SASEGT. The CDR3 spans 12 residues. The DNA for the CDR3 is TGTGCCACACAGGAGGTGAACACTGAAGCTTTCTTT. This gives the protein CATQEVNTEAFF.

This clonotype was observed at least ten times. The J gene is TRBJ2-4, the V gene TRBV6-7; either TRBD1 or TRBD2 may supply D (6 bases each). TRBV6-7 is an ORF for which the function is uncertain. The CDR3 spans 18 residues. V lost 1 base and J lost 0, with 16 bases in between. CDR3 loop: CASSYLRGSTGAKNIQYF. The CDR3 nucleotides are TGTGCCAGCAGTTACTTGCGGGGATCGACAGGAGCCAAAAACATTCAGTACTTC.